This entry concerns a single T cell receptor beta chain. Its antigen is as yet unknown. The use of genomic DNA as template underpinned the TCR beta VDJ and CDR3 profiling. Each CDR3 protein gets one entry after TCRdb re-called the reads with MiXCR. The sample has approximately 300,000 distinct CDR3 sequences; 56% are singletons. In patients chosen for sequencing, flow cytometry had shown CD8+CD57+ cell expansion. This entry is derived from a study of CD8+CD57+ T cells in acquired aplastic anemia. Study-wide context: The mean DNA yield obtained from sorted CD4+ and CD8+ cells came to 3.2 ug.

The CDR3 extends over 14 amino acids. CDR1 and CDR2 from the germline V gene are LNHDA and SQIVND (reference sequence). V shed 5 bases and J shed 4 bases, with 13 bases lying between them. Study-level points and caveats: Significance was not reached for CD8+ Simpson's diversity between patients and controls.

The sequencing input was sorted CD4+, CD8+, or CD8+CD57+ T cells (not recorded which) from PBMCs. The sequence came from a human donor with aplastic anemia. The chain recombines TRBV19 with TRBJ2-3, with D tentatively TRBD2 (5 bases). The CDR3 protein is CASSVALPPDTQYF. As DNA, the CDR3 is TGTGCCAGTAGTGTAGCGCTCCCCCCAGATACGCAGTATTTT.